This is a list of T cell receptor beta chains from one sample in a study of monozygotic twins with cystic fibrosis. Using immunoSEQ multiplex PCR, the repertoire was profiled, and TCRdb retains in-frame clones only, with some absent. The sample includes 13,000 to 15,000 clones, roughly 98% of them seen just once. The material sequenced was blood. The receptors were sampled from a girl aged 2-10 years with cystic fibrosis. Both conserved end residues are part of each CDR3. A D gene is named only where the DNA matches it firmly. For some rows the clone size is stated as once, few or many, or as a class when expanded; others skip it.

v_call: TRBV5-1; d_call: TRBD1; cdr3_length: 15; j_call: TRBJ1-4; clone_size: .; cdr3_aa: CASSKAGTANGKLFF; cdr3_nt: TGCGCCAGCAGCAAGGCCGGGACAGCGAATGGAAAACTGTTTTTT
v_call: TRBV19; d_call: .; cdr3_length: 17; j_call: TRBJ1-2; clone_size: .; cdr3_aa: CASSPPAGTRSSGGYTF; cdr3_nt: TGTGCCAGTAGTCCCCCCGCCGGGACAAGATCATCGGGTGGCTACACCTTC
v_call: TRBV10-2; d_call: .; cdr3_length: 14; j_call: TRBJ2-1; clone_size: .; cdr3_aa: CASGDSSGPNEQFF; cdr3_nt: TGCGCCAGCGGAGACAGCAGTGGGCCAAATGAGCAGTTCTTC
v_call: TRBV5-4; d_call: .; cdr3_length: 15; j_call: TRBJ2-7; clone_size: .; cdr3_aa: CASSLPDTPTYEQYF; cdr3_nt: TGTGCCAGCAGCCTCCCGGATACTCCCACCTACGAGCAGTACTTC
v_call: TRBV7-2; d_call: .; cdr3_length: 14; j_call: TRBJ1-2; clone_size: .; cdr3_aa: CASSLEPSFYGYTF; cdr3_nt: TGTGCCAGCAGCTTAGAACCCTCTTTCTATGGCTACACCTTC
v_call: TRBV4-1; d_call: TRBD2; cdr3_length: 16; j_call: TRBJ2-7; clone_size: .; cdr3_aa: CASSQDVGAGVGEQYF; cdr3_nt: TGCGCCAGCAGCCAAGACGTAGGGGCGGGGGTCGGCGAGCAGTACTTC
v_call: TRBV2; d_call: .; cdr3_length: 13; j_call: TRBJ1-2; clone_size: .; cdr3_aa: CASSEDTNYGYTF; cdr3_nt: TGTGCCAGCAGTGAGGACACCAACTATGGCTACACCTTC
v_call: TRBV4-1; d_call: .; cdr3_length: 15; j_call: TRBJ1-5; clone_size: .; cdr3_aa: CASSQVSSNNQPQHF; cdr3_nt: TGCGCCAGCAGCCAAGTATCTAGCAACAATCAGCCCCAGCATTTT
v_call: TRBV10-3; d_call: .; cdr3_length: 13; j_call: TRBJ2-1; clone_size: .; cdr3_aa: CAISGHSGTEQFF; cdr3_nt: TGTGCCATCAGTGGCCACTCCGGGACAGAGCAGTTCTTC
v_call: TRBV7-8; d_call: TRBD2; cdr3_length: 14; j_call: TRBJ2-5; clone_size: .; cdr3_aa: CASSLAGGGKTQYF; cdr3_nt: TGTGCCAGCAGCTTAGCCGGGGGAGGGAAGACCCAGTACTTC
v_call: TRBV7-9; d_call: .; cdr3_length: 14; j_call: TRBJ1-2; clone_size: .; cdr3_aa: CASSSQGAYYGYTF; cdr3_nt: TGTGCCAGCAGCTCTCAGGGAGCCTACTATGGCTACACCTTC
v_call: TRBV1; d_call: .; cdr3_length: 15; j_call: TRBJ2-7; clone_size: .; cdr3_aa: CTSSHNLAGSYEQYF; cdr3_nt: TGCACCAGCAGCCACAACCTAGCGGGGAGCTACGAGCAGTACTTC
v_call: TRBV29-1; d_call: .; cdr3_length: 16; j_call: TRBJ2-1; clone_size: .; cdr3_aa: CSVEERFSGNYNEQFF; cdr3_nt: TGCAGCGTTGAAGAAAGGTTTTCAGGGAACTACAATGAGCAGTTCTTC
v_call: TRBV7-2; d_call: .; cdr3_length: 17; j_call: TRBJ2-4; clone_size: .; cdr3_aa: CASSLAMAGARGGDTYF; cdr3_nt: TGTGCCAGCAGCTTAGCGATGGCAGGGGCGAGGGGTGGTGATACGTACTTC
v_call: TRBV2; d_call: .; cdr3_length: 12; j_call: TRBJ2-7; clone_size: .; cdr3_aa: CASRTDAYEQYF; cdr3_nt: TGTGCCAGCAGGACCGACGCCTACGAGCAGTACTTC
v_call: TRBV27; d_call: TRBD2; cdr3_length: 14; j_call: TRBJ2-1; clone_size: .; cdr3_aa: CASSGTSGSSEQFF; cdr3_nt: TGTGCCAGCAGTGGGACTAGCGGGAGCAGTGAGCAGTTCTTC
v_call: TRBV6-6; d_call: .; cdr3_length: 14; j_call: TRBJ2-2; clone_size: .; cdr3_aa: CASSYSGGTGELFF; cdr3_nt: TGTGCCAGCAGTTACTCGGGGGGAACCGGGGAGCTGTTTTTT
v_call: TRBV6-1; d_call: TRBD1; cdr3_length: 14; j_call: TRBJ1-4; clone_size: .; cdr3_aa: CASIDREGNEKLFF; cdr3_nt: TGTGCCAGCATTGACAGGGAGGGTAATGAAAAACTGTTTTTT
v_call: TRBV10-2; d_call: .; cdr3_length: 14; j_call: TRBJ1-3; clone_size: .; cdr3_aa: CASRLAGSGNTIYF; cdr3_nt: TGCGCCAGCAGGCTTGCGGGGTCTGGAAACACCATATATTTT
v_call: TRBV5-1; d_call: TRBD2; cdr3_length: 16; j_call: TRBJ2-1; clone_size: .; cdr3_aa: CASSLAGEGLDNEQFF; cdr3_nt: TGCGCCAGCAGCTTGGCCGGGGAGGGCCTCGACAATGAGCAGTTCTTC
v_call: TRBV9; d_call: .; cdr3_length: 15; j_call: TRBJ2-4; clone_size: .; cdr3_aa: CASSVESGKGDIQYF; cdr3_nt: TGTGCCAGCAGCGTAGAATCAGGGAAAGGGGACATTCAGTACTTC
v_call: TRBV5-1; d_call: TRBD1; cdr3_length: 13; j_call: TRBJ1-1; clone_size: .; cdr3_aa: CASSPWTGTEAFF; cdr3_nt: TGCGCCAGCAGCCCCTGGACAGGGACTGAAGCTTTCTTT
v_call: TRBV4-1; d_call: .; cdr3_length: 15; j_call: TRBJ1-2; clone_size: .; cdr3_aa: CASSQDPEDNYGYTF; cdr3_nt: TGCGCCAGCAGCCAAGATCCAGAAGATAACTATGGCTACACCTTC
v_call: TRBV10-3; d_call: TRBD1; cdr3_length: 15; j_call: TRBJ2-7; clone_size: .; cdr3_aa: CAISERDSSSYEQYF; cdr3_nt: TGTGCCATCAGTGAGCGGGACAGTAGCTCCTACGAGCAGTACTTC
v_call: TRBV10-3; d_call: TRBD1; cdr3_length: 15; j_call: TRBJ2-7; clone_size: .; cdr3_aa: CAISGRTGNDYEQYF; cdr3_nt: TGTGCCATCAGTGGGAGGACAGGGAACGACTACGAGCAGTACTTC
v_call: TRBV14; d_call: .; cdr3_length: 14; j_call: TRBJ2-7; clone_size: .; cdr3_aa: CASSLRHVGGEQYF; cdr3_nt: TGTGCCAGCAGCTTACGACATGTGGGCGGGGAGCAGTACTTC
v_call: TRBV30; d_call: TRBD2; cdr3_length: 13; j_call: TRBJ2-7; clone_size: once; cdr3_aa: CAWRTSGTGEQYF; cdr3_nt: TGTGCCTGGAGGACTAGCGGGACAGGCGAGCAGTACTTC
v_call: TRBV9; d_call: .; cdr3_length: 14; j_call: TRBJ2-7; clone_size: .; cdr3_aa: CASSVGGTPYEQYF; cdr3_nt: TGTGCCAGCAGCGTAGGTGGGACTCCCTACGAGCAGTACTTC
v_call: TRBV5-4; d_call: .; cdr3_length: 14; j_call: TRBJ2-7; clone_size: .; cdr3_aa: CASSLDVGTYEQYF; cdr3_nt: TGTGCCAGCAGCTTGGATGTCGGGACCTACGAGCAGTACTTC
v_call: TRBV6-1; d_call: .; cdr3_length: 17; j_call: TRBJ1-3; clone_size: .; cdr3_aa: CASSEAHDRRSGNTIYF; cdr3_nt: TGTGCCAGCAGTGAAGCGCATGACCGCCGCTCTGGAAACACCATATATTTT
v_call: TRBV5-1; d_call: .; cdr3_length: 11; j_call: TRBJ2-7; clone_size: .; cdr3_aa: CASSSPYEQYF; cdr3_nt: TGCGCCAGCAGCTCCCCCTACGAGCAGTACTTC
v_call: TRBV19; d_call: .; cdr3_length: 15; j_call: TRBJ2-3; clone_size: once; cdr3_aa: CASSAGTQFTDTQYF; cdr3_nt: TGTGCCAGTAGTGCCGGGACCCAATTCACAGATACGCAGTATTTT
v_call: TRBV27; d_call: .; cdr3_length: 14; j_call: TRBJ1-5; clone_size: .; cdr3_aa: CASSLRGPSQPQHF; cdr3_nt: TGTGCCAGCAGTTTACGGGGTCCTAGTCAGCCCCAGCATTTT
v_call: TRBV2; d_call: .; cdr3_length: 16; j_call: TRBJ2-6; clone_size: .; cdr3_aa: CASIRQPSSGANVLTF; cdr3_nt: TGTGCCAGCATACGACAGCCGAGCTCTGGGGCCAACGTCCTGACTTTC
v_call: TRBV10-3; d_call: .; cdr3_length: 13; j_call: TRBJ2-7; clone_size: .; cdr3_aa: CAISGSGSYEQYF; cdr3_nt: TGTGCCATCAGTGGATCTGGCTCCTACGAGCAGTACTTC
v_call: TRBV5-6; d_call: TRBD1; cdr3_length: 14; j_call: TRBJ1-2; clone_size: once; cdr3_aa: CASSPGTGAFPHTF; cdr3_nt: TGTGCCAGCAGCCCCGGGACAGGGGCTTTTCCCCACACCTTC
v_call: TRBV2; d_call: TRBD1; cdr3_length: 17; j_call: TRBJ1-2; clone_size: .; cdr3_aa: CASSETVPLGQGFGYTF; cdr3_nt: TGTGCCAGCAGTGAAACTGTCCCTCTAGGACAGGGGTTTGGCTACACCTTC
v_call: TRBV7-9; d_call: .; cdr3_length: 15; j_call: TRBJ2-7; clone_size: .; cdr3_aa: CASSSSRESTYEQYF; cdr3_nt: TGTGCCAGCAGTTCCTCCCGGGAGTCCACCTACGAGCAGTACTTC
v_call: TRBV15; d_call: TRBD1; cdr3_length: 15; j_call: TRBJ2-3; clone_size: .; cdr3_aa: CATSRDWQGADTQYF; cdr3_nt: TGTGCCACCAGCAGAGATTGGCAGGGGGCAGATACGCAGTATTTT
v_call: TRBV9; d_call: .; cdr3_length: 12; j_call: TRBJ1-1; clone_size: .; cdr3_aa: CASSVGGTEAFF; cdr3_nt: TGTGCCAGCAGCGTAGGGGGAACTGAAGCTTTCTTT
v_call: TRBV7-6; d_call: .; cdr3_length: 14; j_call: TRBJ1-1; clone_size: .; cdr3_aa: CASSQIAGDTEAFF; cdr3_nt: TGTGCCAGCAGCCAAATTGCAGGGGATACTGAAGCTTTCTTT
v_call: TRBV20-1; d_call: .; cdr3_length: 10; j_call: TRBJ2-1; clone_size: .; cdr3_aa: CSALYNEQFF; cdr3_nt: TGCAGTGCTCTGTACAATGAGCAGTTCTTC
v_call: TRBV6-5; d_call: TRBD2; cdr3_length: 15; j_call: TRBJ2-7; clone_size: .; cdr3_aa: CASSSLKLAGYEQYF; cdr3_nt: TGTGCCAGCAGTTCACTAAAACTAGCGGGATACGAGCAGTACTTC
v_call: TRBV5-1; d_call: .; cdr3_length: 16; j_call: TRBJ1-1; clone_size: .; cdr3_aa: CASSLASTGTTTEAFF; cdr3_nt: TGCGCCAGCAGCTTGGCTTCAACAGGGACTACCACTGAAGCTTTCTTT
v_call: TRBV10-3; d_call: TRBD1; cdr3_length: 14; j_call: TRBJ2-7; clone_size: .; cdr3_aa: CAISVDRSSYEQYF; cdr3_nt: TGTGCCATCAGTGTGGACAGGAGCTCCTACGAGCAGTACTTC
v_call: TRBV28; d_call: .; cdr3_length: 12; j_call: TRBJ1-1; clone_size: .; cdr3_aa: CAIARFNTEAFF; cdr3_nt: TGTGCCATCGCCCGATTTAACACTGAAGCTTTCTTT
v_call: TRBV6-5; d_call: TRBD2; cdr3_length: 14; j_call: TRBJ2-2; clone_size: .; cdr3_aa: CASDRLAGAGELFF; cdr3_nt: TGTGCCAGCGATCGACTAGCGGGAGCAGGGGAGCTGTTTTTT
v_call: TRBV19; d_call: .; cdr3_length: 15; j_call: TRBJ2-5; clone_size: once; cdr3_aa: CASSVGWGTQETQYF; cdr3_nt: TGTGCCAGTAGTGTGGGGTGGGGCACGCAAGAGACCCAGTACTTC
v_call: TRBV21-1; d_call: .; cdr3_length: 19; j_call: TRBJ2-7; clone_size: .; cdr3_aa: CASSNRGVTSGARPYEQYF; cdr3_nt: TGTGCCAGCAGCAATCGTGGGGTTACTAGCGGAGCCAGGCCCTACGAGCAGTACTTC
v_call: TRBV6-5; d_call: .; cdr3_length: 13; j_call: TRBJ1-5; clone_size: .; cdr3_aa: CASRDSVNQPQHF; cdr3_nt: TGTGCCAGCAGGGACAGCGTCAATCAGCCCCAGCATTTT
v_call: TRBV18; d_call: TRBD2; cdr3_length: 15; j_call: TRBJ2-1; clone_size: once; cdr3_aa: CASTLAGVSYNEQFF; cdr3_nt: TGTGCCAGCACGCTAGCGGGAGTCTCCTACAATGAGCAGTTCTTC
v_call: TRBV29-1; d_call: .; cdr3_length: 12; j_call: TRBJ2-1; clone_size: .; cdr3_aa: CSVRDFYNEQFF; cdr3_nt: TGCAGCGTTCGGGACTTTTACAATGAGCAGTTCTTC
v_call: TRBV2; d_call: .; cdr3_length: 12; j_call: TRBJ2-5; clone_size: .; cdr3_aa: CASSVSWATQYF; cdr3_nt: TGTGCCAGCAGTGTTAGTTGGGCGACCCAGTACTTC
v_call: TRBV7-9; d_call: TRBD1; cdr3_length: 17; j_call: TRBJ1-2; clone_size: .; cdr3_aa: CASSPPRGQVRSYGYTF; cdr3_nt: TGTGCCAGCAGCCCCCCCCGCGGACAGGTTCGCTCCTATGGCTACACCTTC
v_call: TRBV19; d_call: TRBD1; cdr3_length: 15; j_call: TRBJ1-5; clone_size: .; cdr3_aa: CASSARDSINQPQHF; cdr3_nt: TGTGCCAGTAGTGCCCGGGACAGCATAAATCAGCCCCAGCATTTT
v_call: TRBV29-1; d_call: TRBD1; cdr3_length: 13; j_call: TRBJ1-5; clone_size: .; cdr3_aa: CSVSDRDDQPQHF; cdr3_nt: TGCAGCGTATCCGACAGGGACGACCAGCCCCAGCATTTT
v_call: TRBV15; d_call: .; cdr3_length: 16; j_call: TRBJ1-3; clone_size: .; cdr3_aa: CATNRGGASSGNTIYF; cdr3_nt: TGTGCCACCAACCGAGGAGGGGCGAGCTCTGGAAACACCATATATTTT
v_call: TRBV19; d_call: .; cdr3_length: 13; j_call: TRBJ1-1; clone_size: .; cdr3_aa: CASSPPGSTEAFF; cdr3_nt: TGTGCCAGTAGTCCCCCGGGAAGTACTGAAGCTTTCTTT
v_call: TRBV5-4; d_call: .; cdr3_length: 15; j_call: TRBJ1-1; clone_size: .; cdr3_aa: CASSLNKDPLTEAFF; cdr3_nt: TGTGCCAGCAGCTTGAACAAGGATCCTCTCACTGAAGCTTTCTTT
v_call: TRBV30; d_call: .; cdr3_length: 14; j_call: TRBJ2-6; clone_size: .; cdr3_aa: CAWSWGSGANVLTF; cdr3_nt: TGTGCCTGGAGTTGGGGCTCTGGGGCCAACGTCCTGACTTTC